The rows below give T cell receptor beta chains drawn from one sample of a study of CD8 T cells in ankylosing spondylitis. TCRdb itself ran the 5' RACE reads through MiXCR, one entry per CDR3 protein. The repertoire holds under 250,000 distinct CDR3 sequences, with about 7% as singletons. Sequencing was carried out using blood, either unsorted or a sorted T cell fraction (not recorded which). Every receptor here comes from a male donor with ankylosing spondylitis. CDR3s include the opening cysteine and the closing phenylalanine or tryptophan. A D gene is named only where the DNA matches it firmly. Clone sizes are given selectively: once, few, many, or a class where the clone is expanded.

many,TRBV14,TRBD2,TRBJ2-1,CASSHTAGGRIEQFF,TGTGCCAGCAGCCATACAGCGGGGGGGCGTATTGAGCAGTTCTTC
-,TRBV4-3,-,TRBJ2-7,CASSQDPGGFGEQYF,TGCGCCAGCAGCCAAGATCCCGGCGGGTTTGGGGAGCAGTACTTC
few,TRBV13,TRBD2,TRBJ2-7,CASSSGLVTYEQYF,TGTGCCAGCAGCTCGGGACTAGTGACCTACGAGCAGTACTTC
many,TRBV4-3,-,TRBJ2-6,CASSQDLSSGANVLTF,TGCGCCAGCAGCCAAGATTTGTCCTCTGGGGCCAACGTCCTGACTTTC
few,TRBV29-1,-,TRBJ1-1,CSVRRDPGGMNTEAFF,TGCAGCGTTCGCCGAGACCCAGGCGGTATGAACACTGAAGCTTTCTTT
-,TRBV11-1,TRBD1,TRBJ2-3,CASLSLYRTGQGVLQPDTQYF,TGTGCCAGCCTATCACTTTATAGAACGGGACAGGGGGTTTTACAGCCAGATACGCAGTATTTT
many,TRBV12-3/TRBV12-4,-,TRBJ1-3,CASSNPGVAGNTIYF,TGTGCCAGCAGTAACCCGGGAGTGGCTGGAAACACCATATATTTT
many,TRBV9,TRBD1,TRBJ2-3,CASSSRTGVFSSTDTQYF,TGTGCCAGCAGCTCCAGGACAGGGGTGTTCTCTAGCACAGATACGCAGTATTTT
many,TRBV12-3/TRBV12-4,TRBD1,TRBJ1-1,CASSSTGGMDTEAFF,TGTGCCAGCAGTTCGACAGGGGGGATGGACACTGAAGCTTTCTTT
many,TRBV28,TRBD2,TRBJ2-6,CASSRGDLSGANVLTF,TGTGCCAGCAGCCGGGGGGACCTCTCTGGGGCCAACGTCCTGACTTTC
many,TRBV6-1,-,TRBJ2-7,CASKGGEGPVEQYF,TGTGCCAGCAAGGGCGGAGAGGGTCCGGTTGAGCAGTACTTC
-,TRBV6-1,-,TRBJ2-7,CASTHAASIHYEQYF,TGTGCCAGCACCCACGCCGCGTCAATACACTACGAGCAGTACTTC
-,TRBV9,-,TRBJ2-7,CASSPHRIGPYEQYF,TGTGCCAGCAGCCCCCACAGGATTGGGCCCTACGAGCAGTACTTC
few,TRBV4-1,-,TRBJ2-7,CASSHPLGRHEQYF,TGCGCCAGCAGCCACCCCCTAGGGCGCCACGAGCAGTACTTC
-,TRBV5-4,-,TRBJ2-3,CASSTGGTASFTDTQYF,TGTGCCAGCAGCACTGGCGGGACAGCTTCCTTCACAGATACGCAGTATTTT
many,TRBV29-1,-,TRBJ1-1,CSVELGTPEGAFF,TGCAGCGTTGAGCTCGGGACCCCCGAGGGAGCTTTCTTT
few,TRBV5-1,TRBD2,TRBJ2-5,CASSLEGSGSGETQYF,TGCGCCAGCAGCTTGGAGGGTAGCGGGAGCGGAGAGACCCAGTACTTC
many,TRBV7-2,TRBD1,TRBJ1-2,CASSLRGQGGDGYTF,TGTGCCAGCAGCTTAAGGGGACAGGGTGGAGATGGCTACACCTTC
many,TRBV12-3/TRBV12-4,TRBD2,TRBJ2-1,CASSSGSGRYNEQFF,TGTGCCAGCAGTTCCGGGAGCGGGAGGTACAATGAGCAGTTCTTC
many,TRBV6-1,-,TRBJ2-7,CASSEPQQGGSREQYF,TGTGCCAGCAGTGAACCGCAACAGGGAGGCTCTCGCGAGCAGTACTTC
many,TRBV4-1,TRBD2,TRBJ2-7,CASSQGGLAGTYEQYF,TGCGCCAGCAGCCAAGGGGGACTAGCGGGAACCTACGAGCAGTACTTC
many,TRBV11-2,TRBD1,TRBJ1-4,CASSTPGQLNEKLFF,TGTGCCAGCAGCACGCCGGGACAGCTTAATGAAAAACTGTTTTTT
many,TRBV2,-,TRBJ1-3,CASEAGTDYSSGNTIYF,TGTGCCAGCGAAGCCGGGACGGATTATAGCTCTGGAAACACCATATATTTT
-,TRBV5-5,-,TRBJ2-5,CASSLEGLVQETQYF,TGTGCCAGCAGCTTGGAGGGATTGGTCCAAGAGACCCAGTACTTC
many,TRBV9,-,TRBJ1-2,CASSVAPGRDYGYTF,TGTGCCAGCAGCGTAGCCCCGGGGCGAGACTATGGCTACACCTTC
many,TRBV7-8,TRBD1,TRBJ1-5,CASSMGQPQSNQPQHF,TGTGCCAGCAGCATGGGACAGCCCCAAAGCAATCAGCCCCAGCATTTT